What follows describes a single T cell receptor (beta chain). The data were obtained in a study of blood T cell repertoires in COVID-19. Study-wide background: The analysed material was cDNA or gDNA that came from T cells, B-cell-depleted T cells, or PBMCs.

Libraries were prepared by immunoSEQ multiplex PCR; TCRdb keeps only in-frame clonotypes and omits some of them. The table lists around 150,000 clones, roughly 91% of them singletons. The CDR3 covers 16 residues. V lost 2 bases and J lost 2, with 13 bases in between. Looked up from germline, CDR1 is MNHEY and CDR2 is SMNVEV (reference sequence). The TCR was taken from a young man with acute or convalescent COVID-19. V usage is TRBV27 and J usage is TRBJ1-5, with D tentatively TRBD1 (6 bases). The sequenced sample was peripheral blood. The CDR3 is CASSLTSAGGNQPQHF. For the CDR3, the DNA is TGTGCCAGCAGTTTAACATCGGCAGGGGGCAATCAGCCCCAGCATTTT.